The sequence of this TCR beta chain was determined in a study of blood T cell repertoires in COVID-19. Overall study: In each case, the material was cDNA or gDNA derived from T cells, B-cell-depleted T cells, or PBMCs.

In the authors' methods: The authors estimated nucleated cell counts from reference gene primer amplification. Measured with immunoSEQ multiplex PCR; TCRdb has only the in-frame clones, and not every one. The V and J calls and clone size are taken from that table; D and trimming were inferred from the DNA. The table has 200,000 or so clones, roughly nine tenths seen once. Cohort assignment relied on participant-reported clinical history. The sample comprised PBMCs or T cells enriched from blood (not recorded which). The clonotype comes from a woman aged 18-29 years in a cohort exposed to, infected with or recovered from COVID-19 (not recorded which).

This CDR3 reads CASRRTAPSYEQYF. The CDR3, as DNA: TGCGCCAGCAGGAGGACAGCCCCCTCCTACGAGCAGTACTTC. This sequence joins TRBV10-2 and TRBJ2-7; D possibly corresponds to TRBD1 (6 bases). Germline CDR1 and CDR2: WSHSY and SAAADI. The CDR3 has 14 residues. V dropped 6 bases and J dropped 0 bases, with 12 bases sitting between them.